These 2 T cell receptor beta chains were sequenced from one sample in a study of response to subunit inactivated influenza vaccine. TCRdb reanalysed the RT-PCR reads using MiXCR and keeps one entry per CDR3 protein. The sample records about 540,000 distinct CDR3 sequences, about 15% being singletons. The sequencing here drew on PBMCs from blood, taken approximately 12 days after vaccination. The origin of the receptors is a man aged 50-60 years who received an inactivated influenza vaccine.

This clonotype has only a few counts. The gene calls are TRBV4-3 and TRBJ2-6; D is unclear. This CDR3 is built from 19 residues. Trimming removed 0 bases at V and 0 bases at J, with 15 bases between. Per the germline V gene, CDR1 is LGHNA and CDR2 is YSLEER. This CDR3 is CASSQDLPSLHSGANVLTF. Here the CDR3 DNA reads TGCGCCAGCAGCCAAGATTTACCCTCCCTCCACTCTGGGGCCAACGTCCTGACTTTC.

In this sample, this clonotype turned up a few times. The V call is TRBV5-8, the J call TRBJ1-2; D unclear. The CDR3 covers 13 residues. Looked up from germline, CDR1 is SGHTS and CDR2 is YDEGEE. Deletions cut 2 bases from V and 3 bases from J, with 8 bases between. CDR3 amino acids: CASSFGTHYGYTF. CDR3 nucleotide sequence: TGTGCCAGCAGCTTCGGAACGCACTATGGCTACACCTTC.